This T cell receptor (beta chain) was captured in a study of T-cell reconstitution after alpha-beta-depleted transplantation in children. Findings of the study overall: At one year after transplant, newly produced T cells mostly accounted for T-cell counts and diversity. Reportedly, only several hundred clones from non-depleted graft cells drove alpha-beta T-cell counts at about two months. Some patients showed high day-60 TCRbeta diversity, which derived from surviving recipient T cells and thymic progenitors.

Turning to this clonotype: The antigen is unknown.

V was trimmed by 5 bases and J by 0 bases, leaving 20 bases between them. The germline CDR1 and CDR2 sequences are MNHEY and SMNVEV (reference sequence). CDR3 length equals 17 residues. This sample's TCRbeta library carried unique molecular identifier barcodes. TCRdb analysed the PCR reads with MiXCR anew, one entry per CDR3 protein. The profile shows a few hundred thousand distinct CDR3 sequences, 25% to 30% of them singletons. The source is a boy under three years old with Wiskott-Aldrich syndrome, due to receive a stem cell transplant. The chain employs TRBV27 and TRBJ2-7; D perhaps matches TRBD2 (5 bases). The sequencing here drew on PBMCs, taken before TCRalphabeta/CD19-depleted stem cell transplant. CDR3 residues: CASSPTRLRVSSYEQYF. The DNA of the CDR3 is TGTGCCAGCAGTCCCACTAGACTGAGGGTGAGCTCCTACGAGCAGTACTTC.